These 28 T cell receptor beta chains share one sample of origin, sequenced in a study of blood T cells in healthy people across ages. The use of a sample-barcoded 5' primer and a J-beta primer mix characterized a second PCR of about 6 to 12 cycles. TCRdb passed the 5' RACE reads through MiXCR, listing each CDR3 protein once. The sample gives roughly 500,000 distinct CDR3 sequences, roughly a quarter of which show up once; approximately 17% is in the top ten. Material: blood. These receptors were obtained from a woman aged 70-85 years in good health.

The rearrangement joins TRBV27 to TRBJ1-2; D unresolved. Germline V CDR1 and CDR2: MNHEY, SMNVEV (reference sequence). The CDR3 sequence is 13 residues long. Trimming pared 5 bases from V and 6 bases from J, leaving 13 bases between. As DNA, the CDR3 is TGTGCCAGCAGTCCCTTTCGGGCGGATGGCTACACCTTC. It translates to CASSPFRADGYTF.

The J gene is TRBJ1-6, the V gene TRBV20-1; D perhaps matches TRBD1 (6 bases). The CDR3 totals 11 residues. Germline CDR1 and CDR2: DFQATT and SNEGSKA (reference sequence). The CDR3: CSVKNREALHF. In DNA, the CDR3 is TGCAGCGTAAAAAACAGGGAGGCCCTCCACTTT.

This chain uses TRBV10-3 with TRBJ2-5, with 8 bases lining up with TRBD1. The CDR3 spans 16 residues. The V segment lost 4 bases and the J segment 4 bases; nucleotides outside the gene matches: 11. Per germline, CDR1 ENHRY and CDR2 SYGVKD. The CDR3 reads CAISASPDRAGETQYF. The CDR3 nucleotides read TGTGCCATCAGTGCTTCGCCGGACAGGGCTGGAGAGACCCAGTACTTC.

This chain links TRBV14 with TRBJ2-3; D uncertain. CDR1 SGHDN and CDR2 FVKESK come from the germline V gene. CDR3 length: 15 amino acids. Trimming pared 0 bases from V and 2 bases from J, leaving 9 bases between. In DNA form, the CDR3 reads TGTGCCAGCAGCCAAGATCGGGTCTACACAGATACGCAGTATTTT. Its protein product is CASSQDRVYTDTQYF.

This sequence joins TRBV3-1 and TRBJ2-5, with D perhaps TRBD1 (5 bases). Germline V gene lookup returns CDR1 LGHDT and CDR2 YNNKEL (reference sequence). This CDR3 spans 14 amino acids. V lost 4 bases, J lost 2 bases, and 11 bases lay in between. The CDR3 DNA reads TGTGCCAGCAGCCCGAGACAGCGACAAGAGACCCAGTACTTC. It is translated as CASSPRQRQETQYF.

There are a few counts of this clonotype. The chain couples TRBV27 to TRBJ1-2; a weak D match, TRBD1 (6 bases). The CDR3 runs 15 residues. Per the germline V gene, CDR1 is MNHEY and CDR2 is SMNVEV (reference sequence). Trimming cost V 6 bases and J 5 bases, with 19 bases left between them. The CDR3 DNA reads as TGTGCCAGCAGCGCTAACCCCTTGACAGGTTATGGCTACACCTTC. It encodes CASSANPLTGYGYTF.

V is TRBV12-3 or TRBV12-4 and J is TRBJ1-2; D ambiguous. The V end was cut by 5 bases, the J end by 5 bases, with 12 bases between. This CDR3 contains 13 residues. The CDR3 sequence is CASSPRGGYGYTF. Here the CDR3 DNA reads TGTGCCAGCAGTCCACGGGGAGGATATGGCTACACCTTC.

The V gene is TRBV9, the J gene TRBJ1-5; the D gene is possibly TRBD1 (5 bases). This CDR3 is 15 amino acids long. CDR1 and CDR2 (germline): SGDLS, YYNGEE. With 5 bases removed from V and 2 bases from J, the gap between germline ends came to 14 bases. In DNA, the CDR3 is TGTGCCAGCAGAGCTCAGGGAACCGGCAATCAGCCCCAGCATTTT. Protein product: CASRAQGTGNQPQHF. Drawing the rest from reference TRBV9 and TRBJ1-5, the complete variable domain is DSGVTQTPKHLITATGQRVTLRCSPRSGDLSVYWYQQSLDQGLQFLIQYYNGEERAKGNILERFSAQQFPDLHSELNLSSLELGDSALYFCASRAQGTGNQPQHFGDGTRLSIL.

The rearrangement joins TRBV20-1 to TRBJ2-5; no firm D call. V was cut by 3 bases and J by 5 bases, with 10 bases left in between. Germline values: CDR1 DFQATT, CDR2 SNEGSKA (reference sequence). The CDR3 runs 12 residues. The CDR3 coding sequence is TGCAGTGCTAGTATTAGTAGGGAGACCCAGTACTTC. It is translated as CSASISRETQYF.

V and J are TRBV29-1 and TRBJ2-5; weak D call: TRBD2 (6 bases). Near its end, the DNA agrees better with TRBJ2-1, so the J call may be wrong. The germline V gene encodes CDR1 SQVTM and CDR2 ANQGSEA. The CDR3 loop spans 16 amino acids. The CDR3 region has the DNA TGCAGCGTTGAAGAGGCGCGGGGCGAATTCTACAATGAGCAGTTCTTC. This encodes CSVEEARGEFYNEQFF.

The chain employs TRBV19 and TRBJ2-5; D may be TRBD1 or TRBD2 (7 bases each). The DNA end lines up better with TRBJ2-7; the J call may be wrong. The CDR3 is 15 amino acids. Germline V lookup: CDR1 LNHDA, CDR2 SQIVND (reference sequence). CDR3 bases: TGTGCCAGTAGTGGGGGAGGGGGACAGTCCTACGAGCAGTACTTC. Translating gives CASSGGGGQSYEQYF.

This clonotype was seen more than once but under ten times. The CDR3 bases are TGTGCCAGCTCCCCCGACCGGGAAGCGCAGTATTTT. Translated, it gives CASSPDREAQYF. The V gene is TRBV10-3, the J gene TRBJ2-3; D is perhaps TRBD2 (5 bases). Germline V gives CDR1 ENHRY, CDR2 SYGVKD. Trimming shortened V by 10 bases and J by 10 bases, and 18 bases separated the two germline ends. This CDR3 is built from 12 residues.

This chain joins TRBV12-3 or TRBV12-4 and TRBJ2-7; possibly TRBD1 for D (5 bases). Trimming removed 1 base at V and 2 bases at J, with 18 bases between. The CDR3 consists of 17 residues. In DNA, the CDR3 is TGTGCCAGCAGTTTAGGGCAGGGAACAGCTCGACCCTACGAGCAGTACTTC. Translating it yields CASSLGQGTARPYEQYF.

The genes are TRBV12-3 or TRBV12-4 and TRBJ2-7; 10 bases align to TRBD1. The V and J ends lost 6 bases and 0 bases, in that order; junction bases with no gene match: 17. The CDR3 is 19 residues long. For the CDR3, the DNA is TGTGCCAGCAGCCCAGGACAGGGGGTCCTTAACCGCTTCTCCTACGAGCAGTACTTC. Amino acid sequence: CASSPGQGVLNRFSYEQYF.

This clonotype was counted only a few times. The CDR3 here is CASSIQGGYTF. The DNA for the CDR3 is TGTGCCAGCAGCATCCAGGGAGGGTACACCTTC. The chain carries TRBV7-9 and TRBJ1-2, with D possibly matching TRBD1 (5 bases). From germline, CDR1 is SEHNR and CDR2 FQNEAQ (reference sequence). Between the trimmed V and J ends, which lost 5 bases and 11 bases, there was a span of 12 bases. This CDR3 is built from 11 residues.

This clonotype was seen only a few times. This chain uses TRBV7-2 with TRBJ1-1, with 7 bases fitting TRBD1. This CDR3 spans 15 amino acids. V lost 0 bases and J lost 1; bases outside the gene matches: 2. Per germline, CDR1 SGHTA and CDR2 FQGNSA. CDR3 protein: CASSLARQGNTEAFF. The CDR3 DNA reads as TGTGCCAGCAGCTTAGCTAGACAGGGGAACACTGAAGCTTTCTTT.

This clonotype was seen ten or more times. The chain recombines TRBV18 with TRBJ2-1, with D hard to call. This CDR3 has 13 amino acids. The V gene lost 6 bases and the J gene lost 4 bases, with 10 bases spanning the gap. Germline CDR1 reads KGHSH; CDR2 reads LQKENI. CDR3 sequence: CASSTNQYNEQFF. DNA of the CDR3: TGTGCCAGCTCGACCAATCAGTACAATGAGCAGTTCTTC. Together with reference TRBV18 and TRBJ2-1, the CDR3 gives the full variable domain: NAGVMQNPRHLVRRRGQEARLRCSPMKGHSHVYWYRQLPEEGLKFMVYLQKENIIDESGMPKERFSAEFPKEGPSILRIQQVVRGDSAAYFCASSTNQYNEQFFGPGTRLTVL.

Here the CDR3 reads CASTPSELSYNEQFF. CDR3 nucleotide sequence: TGTGCCAGCACCCCCTCGGAACTCTCCTACAATGAGCAGTTCTTC. This chain joins TRBV6-2 or TRBV6-3 and TRBJ2-1; D gene ambiguous. Germline loops: CDR1 MNHEY, CDR2 SVGEGT. Trimming left V 7 bases short and J 0 bases short, with 13 bases between. The CDR3 has 15 amino acids.

The chain recombines TRBV5-5 with TRBJ1-1; D remains ambiguous. Germline lookup yields CDR1 SGHKS and CDR2 YYEKEE (reference sequence). This CDR3 has 13 residues. Trimming took off 1 base at V and 5 bases at J, with 9 bases between the two ends. The CDR3, as DNA: TGTGCCAGCAGCTTGTATACTGGGACTGAAGCTTTCTTT. This sequence encodes CASSLYTGTEAFF.

The chain is built from TRBV12-3 or TRBV12-4 and TRBJ2-4; D possibly corresponds to TRBD2 (6 bases). The V end was cut by 6 bases, the J end by 4 bases, with 13 bases between. The CDR3 loop spans 14 amino acids. This CDR3 reads CASSWTNKKNIQYF. The CDR3, as DNA: TGTGCCAGCAGCTGGACTAACAAGAAAAACATTCAGTACTTC.

This clonotype has just a few counts. The rearrangement joins TRBV19 to TRBJ1-5, with D maybe TRBD1 (6 bases). Trimming removed 5 bases from V and 9 bases from J, with 17 bases in between. Germline V gene data show CDR1 as LNHDA and CDR2 as SQIVND (reference sequence). The CDR3 length is 14 residues. The chain's CDR3 is CASSVTQGIGPQHF. The CDR3 DNA sequence: TGTGCCAGTAGTGTGACACAGGGAATTGGGCCCCAGCATTTT.

The chain is built from TRBV4-1 and TRBJ1-4; 7 bases fit TRBD1. V shed 3 bases, J shed 7 bases, and the junction held 5 bases outside the gene matches. CDR1 and CDR2 from the germline V gene are MGHRA and YSYEKL. This CDR3 region has 14 residues. CDR3 DNA: TGCGCCAGCAGCCACCCGGGACAGTTTGAAAAACTGTTTTTT. Translated: CASSHPGQFEKLFF.

The chain employs TRBV11-2 and TRBJ2-3, with 12 bases that match TRBD2. The CDR3 is 16 amino acids. Trimming took 7 bases from V and 1 from J; bases not matched to a gene: 6. Germline CDR1 SGHAT, CDR2 FQNNGV. The CDR3 loop is CASNPRTSGGTDTQYF. The CDR3 nucleotides read TGTGCCAGCAACCCCAGGACTAGCGGGGGCACAGATACGCAGTATTTT.

In this sample, this clonotype turned up a few times. This chain joins TRBV25-1 and TRBJ1-1; 9 nucleotides agree with TRBD1. Germline CDR1 is MGHDK and CDR2 is SYGVNS. The CDR3 length is 12 residues. Trimming removed 4 bases from V and 9 bases from J; junction bases left unmatched: 3. The CDR3: CASSAGQGKAFF. CDR3 coding DNA: TGTGCCAGCAGTGCAGGACAGGGGAAAGCTTTCTTT.

The CDR3 protein is CASSPPVLDTQYF. The DNA for the CDR3 is TGTGCCAGCTCACCACCAGTACTCGATACGCAGTATTTT. V and J are TRBV18 and TRBJ2-3, with D uncertain. This CDR3 is 13 amino acids long. Germline values: CDR1 KGHSH, CDR2 LQKENI. V lost 0 bases and J 6 bases, leaving 7 bases between the germline ends.

This clonotype was found many times. The J gene is TRBJ2-5, the V gene TRBV21-1; the D call of TRBD1 is as the table states it, not checked on the DNA. The last part of the DNA fits TRBJ2-7 better; the J call may be wrong. TRBV21-1 is noted as a pseudogene. The length of the CDR3 is 16 residues. The CDR3 spells CASSKNGQGLPYEQYF. The CDR3 DNA reads TGTGCCAGCAGCAAAAATGGACAGGGGCTCCCCTACGAGCAGTACTTC.

About this clonotype itself: This sequence may be a read error, since a much larger clone differs from it by one base. J is TRBJ2-7 and V is TRBV29-1; D is uncertain. The CDR3 runs to 13 residues. Germline values: CDR1 SQVTM, CDR2 ANQGSEA. Trimming shortened V by 4 bases and J by 9 bases, and 19 bases separated the two germline ends. The CDR3 sequence: CSVVLSPVFVQYF. DNA of the CDR3: TGCAGCGTTGTACTCTCCCCGGTGTTTGTGCAGTACTTC.

The DNA of the CDR3 is TGCAGTGCTAGAGCTTCGGTGGGCTTTAATGAAGCTTTCTTT. It yields the protein CSARASVGFNEAFF. The V gene is TRBV20-1, the J gene TRBJ1-1; D is ambiguous. Germline CDR1 reads DFQATT; CDR2 reads SNEGSKA (reference sequence). Trimming left V 1 base short and J 7 bases short, with 16 bases between. The CDR3 spans 14 residues.